The TCR gamma chain under discussion was sequenced for a study of Vδ1+ human thymocytes. Study-wide results and caveats: In the thymus, TRG and TRD repertoires looked highly polyclonal with Gaussian CDR3 lengths. Unlike peripheral blood Vdelta1+ controls, thymic delta-chain sequences included about 20% Vdelta2 and few Vdelta3.

Looked up from germline, CDR1 is EGSNGY and CDR2 is YDSYNSKV. This CDR3 region has 16 residues. Unmatched junction bases numbered 6, after V lost 0 bases and J lost 2 bases. As regards this clone: Antigen: not known. The sample holds other DNA sequences that translate to the same CDR3.

The template was reverse-transcribed extracted RNA. Multiplex PCR used pooled V-gene forward primers and a constant-region reverse primer to amplify CDR3s. TCRdb fed the multiplex PCR reads to CATT. The sample lists 36,000 or so gamma-chain clones; around 20% were seen once. The receptor comes from a girl less than two years old who had congenital heart surgery. The sequenced material came from Vdelta1+ gamma-delta thymocytes from the thymus. Sample subset: FACS-sorted CD3+ TCRalphabeta- TCRVdelta1+ TCRVdelta2- thymocytes. V gene TRGV2 combines with J gene TRGJP2. The CDR3 DNA reads TGTGCCACCTGGGACGGGCCGGAAAGTAGTGATTGGATCAAGACGTTT. Its protein product is CATWDGPESSDWIKTF.